Listed here are 21 T cell receptor beta chains from one sample, sequenced in a study of monozygotic twins with inflammatory bowel disease. Each CDR3 protein gets one entry in TCRdb, which reprocessed the 5' RACE reads and gives no DNA. The sample has around 450,000 distinct CDR3 sequences; the top ten hold roughly 2.2%. Sequencing was performed on blood. These receptor sequences come from a human donor with ulcerative colitis or Crohn's disease, or a healthy co-twin of an affected twin (not recorded which).

The chain joins TRBV5-1 to TRBJ2-1; the TCRdb D gene call, TRBD1, has no DNA to confirm it. Germline values: CDR1 SGHRS, CDR2 YFSETQ. CDR3 size: 16 residues. The CDR3 is CASSLAPSGGWDEQFF.

This rearrangement joins TRBV4-2 to TRBJ2-6; TCRdb outputs TRBD2, but without DNA this stays unchecked. Germline V CDR1 and CDR2: LGHNA, YNFKEQ. CDR3 length: 17 amino acids. CDR3: CASSLQAGASGANVLTF.

The chain has TRBV30 and TRBJ2-1; TCRdb calls TRBD2, which cannot be checked without DNA. Germline V lookup: CDR1 GTSNPN, CDR2 SVGIG (reference sequence). This CDR3 contains 13 residues. The CDR3 region is CAWTGGLYNEQFF.

V and J are TRBV11-2 and TRBJ1-3; TCRdb's D call of TRBD1 is untestable without DNA. This CDR3 has 19 residues. Germline CDR1 SGHAT, CDR2 FQNNGV. Here the CDR3 reads CASSSNRDRQSFSGNTIYF.

The chain carries TRBV7-2 and TRBJ2-5; there is no DNA to check the TCRdb D call of TRBD2. This CDR3 contains 15 residues. Germline V gene data show CDR1 as SGHTA and CDR2 as FQGNSA. The CDR3: CASSFSGREGETQYF.

The J gene is TRBJ1-3, the V gene TRBV7-2; lacking DNA, the TRBD1 call made by TCRdb goes unchecked. CDR1 is SGHTA and CDR2 is FQGNSA in the germline V gene. The CDR3 has 15 amino acids. The CDR3 here is CASETGVGSGNTIYF.

The chain employs TRBV5-1 and TRBJ1-1. This CDR3 is 15 amino acids long. Germline V CDR1 and CDR2: SGHRS, YFSETQ. CDR3 residues: CASSFYRSGNTEAFF.

The chain joins TRBV29-1 to TRBJ1-1. The CDR3 sequence is 13 residues long. Germline CDR1 SQVTM, CDR2 ANQGSEA. The CDR3 is CSSWFGGSTEAFF.

V is TRBV3-1 and J is TRBJ2-2; absent DNA, TCRdb's TRBD1 call cannot be checked. In germline, CDR1 is LGHDT, CDR2 YNNKEL (reference sequence). The CDR3 totals 17 residues. The CDR3 is CASSQAGAGARNGELFF. Using reference TRBV3-1 and TRBJ2-2 for the parts outside the CDR3, the full variable domain is DTAVSQTPKYLVTQMGNDKSIKCEQNLGHDTMYWYKQDSKKFLKIMFSYNNKELIINETVPNRFSPKSPDKAHLNLHINSLELGDSAVYFCASSQAGAGARNGELFFGEGSRLTVL.

The V gene is TRBV7-8, the J gene TRBJ1-4. Germline CDR1 is SGHVS and CDR2 is FQNEAQ. CDR3 size: 16 residues. The CDR3 loop reads CASSLVGGLLTEKLFF.

The chain recombines TRBV15 with TRBJ2-7. CDR1 is LNHNV, CDR2 YYDKDF, per germline (reference sequence). This CDR3 is built from 15 residues. The CDR3 sequence: CATSRDNRRTYEQYF.

CDR3 loop: CASSFPLLRHIAAGELFF. V and J are TRBV5-8 and TRBJ2-2; lacking DNA, the TRBD1 call made by TCRdb goes unchecked. CDR3 length equals 18 residues. The germline V gene encodes CDR1 SGHTS and CDR2 YDEGEE.

The rearrangement joins TRBV5-8 to TRBJ1-1. The CDR3 is 15 amino acids. The germline gives CDR1 SGHTS, CDR2 YDEGEE. The CDR3 spells CASSFGNVGHTEAFF.

V and J are TRBV7-2 and TRBJ1-2. Germline-derived CDR1 and CDR2 are SGHTA and FQGNSA. The CDR3 sequence is 15 residues long. CDR3: CASSNSRVANYGYTF.

The CDR3: CASRPFSGGERAKNIQYF. The chain recombines TRBV6-1 with TRBJ2-4; TCRdb lists TRBD2, though no DNA is available to test this call. The CDR3 is 18 amino acids. The germline gives CDR1 MNHNS, CDR2 SASEGT.

The gene calls are TRBV18 and TRBJ2-1. The CDR3 covers 14 residues. From germline, CDR1 is KGHSH and CDR2 LQKENI. CDR3: CASSLTYLDNEQFF.

The chain recombines TRBV5-6 with TRBJ2-3. This CDR3 has 12 amino acids. Per germline, CDR1 SGHDT and CDR2 YYEEEE. The CDR3 loop is CASRYLTDTQYF.

V is TRBV20-1 and J is TRBJ2-3; checking the TCRdb D call of TRBD2 is not possible without DNA. CDR1 DFQATT and CDR2 SNEGSKA come from the germline V gene (reference sequence). The length of the CDR3 is 15 residues. The CDR3 here is CSAAPTSGKADTQYF.

The V call is TRBV4-1, the J call TRBJ2-3; the TCRdb D gene call, TRBD2, has no DNA to confirm it. From germline, CDR1 is MGHRA and CDR2 YSYEKL. This CDR3 region has 16 residues. The CDR3 protein is CASSLPSGGSTDTQYF.

This chain uses TRBV18 with TRBJ2-3. This CDR3 is 12 amino acids long. Germline V gene data show CDR1 as KGHSH and CDR2 as LQKENI. The CDR3 loop reads CASSPGPDTQYF. Full variable domain (rest looked up from reference TRBV18 and TRBJ2-3): NAGVMQNPRHLVRRRGQEARLRCSPMKGHSHVYWYRQLPEEGLKFMVYLQKENIIDESGMPKERFSAEFPKEGPSILRIQQVVRGDSAAYFCASSPGPDTQYFGPGTRLTVL.

The chain carries TRBV5-1 and TRBJ1-1; TCRdb names TRBD1, which stays unverified in the absence of DNA. Germline CDR1 SGHRS, CDR2 YFSETQ. The CDR3 loop spans 14 amino acids. The CDR3 is CARSSRTSLSEAFF.